The sequence of this T cell receptor (beta chain) was determined in a study of cytomegalovirus exposure and HLA in healthy donors. The primer mix had 60 Vbeta and 13 Jbeta primers. TCRdb's table, derived via immunoSEQ multiplex PCR, lists solely in-frame clones and lacks some. The data contain approximately 150,000 clones, under 70% of them singletons. This CDR3 is 12 amino acids long. V shed 0 bases and J shed 9 bases, with 6 bases lying between them. Germline V gene lookup returns CDR1 MNHEY and CDR2 SMNVEV (reference sequence). The sequenced material came from PBMCs. The rearrangement uses TRBV27 and TRBJ2-1, with D possibly matching TRBD2 (6 bases). This clonotype originated in a young man in good health and CMV-seropositive. The CDR3 sequence is CASSLSGGEQFF. CDR3 sequence (DNA): TGTGCCAGCAGTTTATCCGGGGGTGAGCAGTTCTTC.